Each of the 15 T cell receptor beta chains below was sequenced from the same sample in a study of blood T cell repertoires in COVID-19. This table comes from immunoSEQ multiplex PCR, and its TCRdb copy is limited to in-frame clones, with some not included. The sample carries approximately 260,000 clones, 85% to 90% recorded once. The sequenced material came from peripheral blood. The receptor set was obtained from an older woman with COVID-19, enrolled during active disease.

This chain uses TRBV2 with TRBJ2-2; D is possibly TRBD2 (7 bases). Germline V lookup: CDR1 SNHLY, CDR2 FYNNEI. Trimming removed 6 bases at V and 5 bases at J, with 25 bases between. The CDR3 runs 18 residues. CDR3 nucleotides: TGTGCCAGCAGCCCGTTAGACCTGGGCAGGGGAGGGACCGGGGAGCTGTTTTTT. Encoded protein: CASSPLDLGRGGTGELFF.

V and J are TRBV19 and TRBJ2-2; TRBD2 aligns across 8 bases. The J segment lost 6 bases and the V segment lost 9 bases, leaving 6 bases of the junction unmatched. The CDR3 has 13 amino acids. Germline-derived CDR1 and CDR2 are LNHDA and SQIVND (reference sequence). Written as DNA, the CDR3 is TGTGCCAGCGGGACTAGTTATTCCGGGGAGCTGTTTTTT. Protein: CASGTSYSGELFF.

The chain carries TRBV29-1 and TRBJ1-2; D unclear. Deletions cut 0 bases from V and 6 bases from J, with 14 bases between. CDR1 and CDR2 (germline): SQVTM, ANQGSEA. This CDR3 contains 14 residues. The CDR3 coding sequence is TGCAGCGTTGAAGATCTTGGCGGAGGAAATGGCTACACCTTC. It codes for CSVEDLGGGNGYTF.

This clone occurred a few times. The gene calls are TRBV6-5 and TRBJ1-2; perhaps TRBD1 as D (6 bases). The germline V and J ends were trimmed by 5 bases and 8 bases, with 18 bases remaining between them. The CDR3 is 14 residues long. Germline V gene lookup returns CDR1 MNHEY and CDR2 SVGAGI. The CDR3 protein is CASSTGIVTGGYTF. The CDR3 DNA sequence: TGTGCCAGCAGTACAGGGATCGTTACAGGAGGCTACACCTTC.

This chain uses TRBV21-1 with TRBJ1-1. TRBV21-1 is recorded as a pseudogene. The CDR3 spans 14 residues. DNA for the CDR3: TGTGCCAGCACCAACAGCCTAGTGAACACTGAAGCTTTCTTT. Amino acids: CASTNSLVNTEAFF.

The chain is built from TRBV5-8 and TRBJ2-2; tentative D call: TRBD2 (6 bases). From germline, CDR1 is SGHTS and CDR2 YDEGEE. Trimming stripped 2 bases from V and 3 bases from J, with 8 bases between. This CDR3 contains 14 residues. CDR3 DNA sequence: TGTGCCAGCAGCTTTGGAGGGGACACCGGGGAGCTGTTTTTT. The encoded protein is CASSFGGDTGELFF. Complete variable domain (other parts from reference TRBV5-8 and TRBJ2-2): EAGVTQSPTHLIKTRGQQATLRCSPISGHTSVYWYQQALGLGLQFLLWYDEGEERNRGNFPPRFSGRQFPNYSSELNVNALELEDSALYLCASSFGGDTGELFFGEGSRLTVL.

J is TRBJ1-2 and V is TRBV2, with 9 bases lining up with TRBD1. V lost 6 bases to trimming and J lost 3 bases; unmatched junction nucleotides: 8. The CDR3 length is 15 residues. The germline gives CDR1 SNHLY, CDR2 FYNNEI. The CDR3 reads CASSLKDRGDYGYTF. CDR3 DNA sequence: TGTGCCAGCAGCTTAAAGGACAGGGGAGACTATGGCTACACCTTC.

V usage is TRBV12-5 and J usage is TRBJ2-3; a possible D gene is TRBD1 (5 bases). Trimming pared 0 bases from V and 1 base from J, leaving 20 bases between. Germline CDR1 and CDR2: LGHNT and FRNRAP. The CDR3 extends over 19 amino acids. The CDR3 sequence: CASGLVQRQGILRTDTQYF. For the CDR3, the DNA is TGTGCTAGTGGTTTGGTACAGAGGCAGGGAATATTGCGCACAGATACGCAGTATTTT.

This clone was picked up one time. The V gene is TRBV5-4, the J gene TRBJ1-6; 7 bases are shared with TRBD1. The CDR3 has 15 amino acids. The J segment lost 6 bases and the V segment lost 0 bases, leaving 3 bases of the junction unmatched. Germline V gene data show CDR1 as SGHNT and CDR2 as YYREEE (reference sequence). Here the CDR3 DNA reads TGTGCCAGCAGCTTGGGACAGGGTGCTAATTCACCCCTCCACTTT. Translating gives CASSLGQGANSPLHF.

The chain links TRBV14 to TRBJ1-4, with 8 bases lining up with TRBD1. CDR3 size: 15 residues. V shed 4 bases, J shed 2 bases, and the junction held 3 bases outside the gene matches. The germline gives CDR1 SGHDN, CDR2 FVKESK. In DNA, the CDR3 is TGTGCCAGCAGCCCTAGACAGGGGACTAATGAAAAACTGTTTTTT. Its protein product is CASSPRQGTNEKLFF.

The genes are TRBV6-5 and TRBJ2-1; possible D gene TRBD2, 5 bases. V gave up 5 bases and J gave up 5 bases, with 10 bases separating them. The CDR3 has 13 residues. In germline, CDR1 is MNHEY, CDR2 SVGAGI. The CDR3 nucleotides are TGTGCCAGCAGTCACGGGATTGACAATGAGCAGTTCTTC. Its protein is CASSHGIDNEQFF.

This clone was detected once. The rearrangement uses TRBV19 and TRBJ2-7; 7 bases agree with TRBD2. Germline-derived CDR1 and CDR2 are LNHDA and SQIVND (reference sequence). The V gene end was trimmed by 3 bases and the J gene end by 2 bases; junction bases not matched to a gene: 7. The CDR3 has 15 amino acids. For the CDR3, the DNA is TGTGCCAGTAGTATCCGGGACTATTGGACCTACGAGCAGTACTTC. Its translation is CASSIRDYWTYEQYF. Full variable domain (rest looked up from reference TRBV19 and TRBJ2-7): DGGITQSPKYLFRKEGQNVTLSCEQNLNHDAMYWYRQDPGQGLRLIYYSQIVNDFQKGDIAEGYSVSREKKESFPLTVTSAQKNPTAFYLCASSIRDYWTYEQYFGPGTRLTVT.

The rearrangement uses TRBV4-1 and TRBJ2-2; unclear D gene. This CDR3 has 16 amino acids. V lost 4 bases, J lost 5 bases, and 17 bases lay in between. Germline lookup yields CDR1 MGHRA and CDR2 YSYEKL. CDR3 bases: TGCGCCAGCAGCCCCGGCAGGCCCCTTGGGACCGGGGAGCTGTTTTTT. Translation gives CASSPGRPLGTGELFF.

This clone was counted once. The CDR3 DNA follows: TGTGCCAGCAGTAGACAGCGAAATAGCAATCAGCCCCAGCATTTT. Translated: CASSRQRNSNQPQHF. This chain connects TRBV7-2 to TRBJ1-5; possibly TRBD1 for D (5 bases). The CDR3 runs 15 residues. Germline CDR1 and CDR2: SGHTA and FQGNSA. Trimming pared 6 bases from V and 0 bases from J, leaving 12 bases between.

This chain uses TRBV6-5 with TRBJ2-2, with 8 bases aligning to TRBD2. J was trimmed by 6 bases and V by 7 bases; bases with no gene match: 7. Germline lookup yields CDR1 MNHEY and CDR2 SVGAGI. The CDR3 spans 14 residues. CDR3 sequence reads: CASKVSGEAGELFF. CDR3 DNA: TGTGCCAGCAAGGTTAGCGGGGAAGCCGGGGAGCTGTTTTTT.